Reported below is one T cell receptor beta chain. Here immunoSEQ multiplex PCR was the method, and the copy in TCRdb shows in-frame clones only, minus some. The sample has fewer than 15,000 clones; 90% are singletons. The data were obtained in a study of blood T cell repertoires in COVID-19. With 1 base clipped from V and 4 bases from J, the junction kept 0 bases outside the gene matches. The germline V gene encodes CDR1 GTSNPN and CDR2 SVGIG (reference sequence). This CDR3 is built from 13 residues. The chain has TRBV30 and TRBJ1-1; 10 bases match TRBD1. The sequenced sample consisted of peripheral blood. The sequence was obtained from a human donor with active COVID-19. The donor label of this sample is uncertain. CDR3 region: CAWSGTGGTEAFF. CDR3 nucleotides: TGTGCCTGGAGTGGGACAGGGGGCACTGAAGCTTTCTTT.